This TCR beta chain was retrieved from a study of blood T cells in healthy people across ages. Then a second PCR, running about 6 to 11 cycles, was carried out with a sample-barcoded 5' primer and a J-beta primer mix. TCRdb used MiXCR to reprocess the 5' RACE reads, holding one entry per CDR3 protein. This table holds roughly 800,000 distinct CDR3 sequences, approximately 25% found once. This clonotype was seen a few times. Its matching antigen is unknown. Findings of the study overall: Calculation of diversity from one million T cells yielded estimates considered to be underestimates.

There are 13 residues in the CDR3. V lost 6 bases, J lost 3 bases, and 5 bases stayed unmatched. Germline CDR1 is MNHEY and CDR2 is SMNVEV (reference sequence). The same specimen was also included in a second study, on T cells of mothers and their children. Turning to that study: Addition of sample barcodes and 2-4 random nucleotides occurred through the M1S primer of the second PCR. When mothers and children were related, their normalized repertoire overlap, which was always slightly higher, did not differ significantly from that of unrelated pairs. No clones detected were persistent microchimeric T cell clones.

J is TRBJ2-7 and V is TRBV27, with TRBD2 matching over 7 bases. The specimen sequenced was blood. This TCR was recovered from a boy younger than 18 in good health. CDR3 in amino acids: CASRAAGLYEQYF. The CDR3 DNA follows: TGTGCCAGCAGGGCAGCGGGGCTCTACGAGCAGTACTTC.